Listed below are T cell receptor beta chains from one sample, sequenced in a study of beta chain features in type 1 diabetes. Method: immunoSEQ multiplex PCR; TCRdb's copy keeps in-frame clones and lacks some. The data hold roughly 250,000 clones, with over 65% observed a single time. Input material: naive CD4+ T cells from blood. These receptors originate from a man between 25 and 39 years old in good health. Both conserved end residues are part of each CDR3. The order of the fields is V gene, J gene, D gene, clone size, CDR3 DNA, CDR3 protein. A D gene is named only where the DNA matches it firmly. Clone size, where shown, is once, few, many, or a class for clones that have expanded.

v_gene: TRBV30; j_gene: TRBJ2-1; d_gene: TRBD2; abundance: .; CDR3nt: TGTGCCTGGAAAGGCATTAGCGGGAGATATGGCTACAATGAGCAGTTCTTC; CDR3aa: CAWKGISGRYGYNEQFF
v_gene: TRBV29-1; j_gene: TRBJ2-5; d_gene: TRBD2; abundance: .; CDR3nt: TGCAGCGCCCTAAGCGGGAGTGAGACCCAGTACTTC; CDR3aa: CSALSGSETQYF
v_gene: TRBV29-1; j_gene: TRBJ2-7; d_gene: TRBD1; abundance: .; CDR3nt: TGCAGCGTTGGCACAGGGGCCCCCTACGAGCAGTACTTC; CDR3aa: CSVGTGAPYEQYF
v_gene: TRBV29-1; j_gene: TRBJ1-2; d_gene: .; abundance: .; CDR3nt: TGCACCTCGAACTCAGATCATGGCTACACCTTC; CDR3aa: CTSNSDHGYTF
v_gene: TRBV4-2; j_gene: TRBJ2-7; d_gene: .; abundance: .; CDR3nt: TGTGCCAGCAGCCACAAGGAAGGGGGGCTGATCCACGAGCAGTACTTC; CDR3aa: CASSHKEGGLIHEQYF
v_gene: TRBV18; j_gene: TRBJ2-1; d_gene: TRBD2; abundance: .; CDR3nt: TGTGCCAGCGGTAGCGGGAGGGACAATGAGCAGTTCTTC; CDR3aa: CASGSGRDNEQFF
v_gene: TRBV28; j_gene: TRBJ2-4; d_gene: .; abundance: .; CDR3nt: TGTGCCAGCAGATCCGGGCTTATTGGGTTTTTCAAAAACATTCAGTACTTC; CDR3aa: CASRSGLIGFFKNIQYF
v_gene: TRBV15; j_gene: TRBJ2-5; d_gene: .; abundance: .; CDR3nt: TGTGCCACCAGCAGAGATCCAACGGGGCAAGAGACCCAGTACTTC; CDR3aa: CATSRDPTGQETQYF
v_gene: TRBV29-1; j_gene: TRBJ2-1; d_gene: .; abundance: .; CDR3nt: TGCAGCGCTGCCCGGTTTTCGGGGTACAATGAGCAGTTCTTC; CDR3aa: CSAARFSGYNEQFF
v_gene: TRBV6-6; j_gene: TRBJ2-6; d_gene: .; abundance: .; CDR3nt: TGTGCCAGCGCCTCTGGGGCCAACGTCCTGACTTTC; CDR3aa: CASASGANVLTF
v_gene: TRBV7-2; j_gene: TRBJ2-7; d_gene: TRBD1; abundance: .; CDR3nt: TGTGCCAGCAGTCCCGGGACAGGGGACGAGCAGTACTTC; CDR3aa: CASSPGTGDEQYF
v_gene: TRBV7-2; j_gene: TRBJ2-7; d_gene: .; abundance: .; CDR3nt: TGTGCCAGCAGCTCCCTCCGTGGGGGTACCTACGAGCAGTACTTC; CDR3aa: CASSSLRGGTYEQYF
v_gene: TRBV29-1; j_gene: TRBJ2-5; d_gene: .; abundance: few; CDR3nt: TGCAGCGTGGCCCCGGCCGTGGAGACCCAGTACTTC; CDR3aa: CSVAPAVETQYF
v_gene: TRBV2; j_gene: TRBJ1-1; d_gene: .; abundance: .; CDR3nt: TGTGCCAGCAGTGAAGGCGCGCTGCCTAACGCTTTCTTT; CDR3aa: CASSEGALPNAFF